The T cell receptor beta chain described here comes from a study of T cell repertoires in cytomegalovirus infection. The wider study: It can be stated that public TCR beta signatures indicated CMV infection as well as a matching HLA type.

Study results and limitations: The response measured ex vivo was dominated by TCR beta clonotypes (HLA-C-restricted and CMV-specific). Cumulated frequencies of public TCR beta families served to identify carriers of CMV plus the relevant HLA.

This clonotype has only a few counts. As yet, its antigen is unknown. TCRdb reprocessed the reads via MiXCR and lists one record per CDR3 protein. The sample comprises around 530,000 distinct CDR3 sequences, about 30% of which are singletons, and less than 15% rests with the top ten. The V end lost 1 base, the J end lost 8 bases, and 8 bases lay between the germline ends. Germline V lookup: CDR1 SGHTA, CDR2 FQGNSA. This CDR3 region has 12 residues. Sequencing input: PBMCs. The TCR comes from a human donor in good health (CMV status not recorded). Some clones in this sample may be carry-over from other donors' samples. The chain recombines TRBV7-2 with TRBJ1-2; D gene ambiguous. This CDR3 is CASSLGQKGYTF. DNA for the CDR3: TGTGCCAGCAGCTTAGGTCAGAAGGGCTACACCTTC.